These 29 T cell receptor beta chains originate from one sample sequenced in a study of T cells after posttransplantation cyclophosphamide. Sequenced by immunoSEQ multiplex PCR; TCRdb stores in-frame clones only, minus some. Recorded here are 44,000 or so clones, none singletons. Material: PBMCs. These receptors came from a man aged 40-55 years in good health, CMV-negative, and a related stem cell transplant donor.

This clone was seen at least ten times. The J gene is TRBJ1-2, the V gene TRBV29-1; weak D call: TRBD1 (5 bases). CDR1 is SQVTM, CDR2 ANQGSEA, per germline. V was cut by 0 bases and J by 4 bases, with 21 bases left in between. The CDR3 has 17 amino acids. The CDR3 loop is CSVEEGSVSGAAYGYTF. The CDR3 coding sequence is TGCAGCGTTGAAGAGGGGTCCGTAAGCGGGGCAGCCTATGGCTACACCTTC.

This clone occurred many times. This chain joins TRBV6-4 and TRBJ2-1; 10 bases are shared with TRBD2. The germline V gene encodes CDR1 MRHNA and CDR2 SNTAGT. This CDR3 is 16 amino acids long. Unmatched junction bases numbered 9, after V lost 4 bases and J lost 6 bases. CDR3 bases: TGTGCCAGCAGTGGAGAGACTAGCGGGTACAGCAATGAGCAGTTCTTC. Its translation: CASSGETSGYSNEQFF.

This clone showed up many times. The chain recombines TRBV29-1 with TRBJ1-1, with a tentative D call TRBD1 (6 bases). The CDR3 has 14 residues. CDR1 SQVTM and CDR2 ANQGSEA come from the germline V gene. V was cut by 2 bases and J by 0 bases, with 10 bases left in between. For the CDR3, the DNA is TGCAGCGTTGAACTGAACAGGGTGAACACTGAAGCTTTCTTT. This encodes CSVELNRVNTEAFF.

Ten or more counts support this clone. This rearrangement joins TRBV28 to TRBJ1-2; weak D call: TRBD1 (5 bases). In germline, CDR1 is MDHEN, CDR2 SYDVKM. The V and J ends lost 6 bases and 4 bases respectively, with 9 bases between them. The CDR3 spans 12 residues. This CDR3 reads CASRSGGYGYTF. The CDR3 coding sequence is TGTGCCAGCAGGTCCGGGGGCTATGGCTACACCTTC.

This clone was picked up many times. This chain uses TRBV19 with TRBJ1-5; TRBD1 matches 8 bases. The CDR3 is 15 amino acids. With 6 bases clipped from V and 6 bases from J, the junction kept 10 bases outside the gene matches. Germline V gene sequence: CDR1 LNHDA, CDR2 SQIVND (reference sequence). CDR3 amino acids: CASSKDREFGQPQHF. Written as DNA, the CDR3 is TGTGCCAGTAGCAAGGACAGGGAATTCGGTCAGCCCCAGCATTTT.

This clone has a count of ten or more. This rearrangement joins TRBV14 to TRBJ2-2; 16 nucleotides agree with TRBD2. This CDR3 has 21 residues. CDR1 is SGHDN, CDR2 FVKESK, per germline. The ends lost 0 bases at V and 2 bases at J; junction bases unmatched: 9. CDR3 residues: CASSQDYGTSGRAHNTGELFF. The CDR3 bases are TGTGCCAGCAGCCAAGATTACGGGACTAGCGGGAGGGCTCATAACACCGGGGAGCTGTTTTTT. Based on the CDR3 plus reference TRBV14 and TRBJ2-2, the full variable domain is EAGVTQFPSHSVIEKGQTVTLRCDPISGHDNLYWYRRVMGKEIKFLLHFVKESKQDESGMPNNRFLAERTGGTYSTLKVQPAELEDSGVYFCASSQDYGTSGRAHNTGELFFGEGSRLTVL.

This clone was counted at least ten times. CDR3 DNA sequence: TGTGCCAGCAGCCAGGGGGGCGGTCTCTACGAGCAGTACTTC. Amino acids: CASSQGGGLYEQYF. V and J are TRBV11-3 and TRBJ2-7; weak D call: TRBD1 (7 bases). This CDR3 has 14 amino acids. The germline V gene encodes CDR1 SGHNT and CDR2 YENEEA. Trimming took 5 bases from V and 3 from J, leaving 14 bases between them.

Many counts were recorded for this clone. The V gene is TRBV10-2, the J gene TRBJ2-7; a weak D match, TRBD2 (5 bases). Trimming removed 3 bases from V and 3 bases from J, with 9 bases in between. There are 13 residues in the CDR3. Germline V gene lookup returns CDR1 WSHSY and CDR2 SAAADI. In DNA, the CDR3 is TGCGCCAGCAGTGATGGTCGGGGCTACGAGCAGTACTTC. Its protein is CASSDGRGYEQYF.

This clone was counted at least ten times. The chain couples TRBV28 to TRBJ2-1; 7 bases match TRBD2. The length of the CDR3 is 17 residues. CDR1 and CDR2 (germline): MDHEN, SYDVKM. V dropped 7 bases and J dropped 2; count of bases not matched to a gene: 14. Here the CDR3 DNA reads TGTGCCAGCACCCGGGGGGTTGCTAGCAGCCCCTACAATGAGCAGTTCTTC. This encodes CASTRGVASSPYNEQFF.

Many counts were recorded for this clone. The chain employs TRBV28 and TRBJ2-5, with D possibly being TRBD2 (6 bases). The CDR3 covers 15 residues. V lost 2 bases, J lost 5 bases, and 15 bases lay in between. In germline, CDR1 is MDHEN, CDR2 SYDVKM. The CDR3 spells CASSLAGPGGETQYF. DNA for the CDR3: TGTGCCAGCAGTTTAGCCGGGCCCGGGGGTGAGACCCAGTACTTC.

This clone was recorded many times. In DNA form, the CDR3 reads TGTGCCAGTAGGTGGGGCATGAACACTGAAGCTTTCTTT. It codes for CASRWGMNTEAFF. This chain links TRBV19 with TRBJ1-1; a weak D match, TRBD1 (5 bases). This CDR3 comprises 13 residues. Germline assignment: CDR1 LNHDA and CDR2 SQIVND (reference sequence). V was trimmed by 6 bases and J by 0 bases, leaving 8 bases between them.

Many counts were recorded for this clone. V gene TRBV15 combines with J gene TRBJ2-6; 7 bases fit TRBD1. Trimming removed 7 bases from V and 2 bases from J; junction bases left unmatched: 11. Germline V gives CDR1 LNHNV, CDR2 YYDKDF (reference sequence). This CDR3 spans 17 amino acids. CDR3: CATNPGTGVTGANVLTF. CDR3 nucleotide sequence: TGTGCCACCAACCCAGGAACAGGGGTCACTGGGGCCAACGTCCTGACTTTC.

The V gene is TRBV7-9, the J gene TRBJ2-5, with D uncertain. The end of the DNA is better explained by TRBJ2-7, so the J call may be wrong. Germline V gene sequence: CDR1 SEHNR, CDR2 FQNEAQ (reference sequence). The CDR3 is made up of 12 amino acids. CDR3 DNA sequence: TGTGCCAGCAGCTCATCTATCTACGAGCAGTACTTC. Translating gives CASSSSIYEQYF.

This clone has a count of ten or more. The chain uses TRBV6-1 and TRBJ1-4; a possible D gene is TRBD1 (5 bases). Between the trimmed V and J ends, which lost 6 bases and 2 bases, there was a span of 13 bases. Germline values: CDR1 MNHNS, CDR2 SASEGT. The length of the CDR3 is 15 residues. The CDR3 DNA follows: TGTGCCAGCAGAAAACTCAGGGTGACTAATGAAAAACTGTTTTTT. Translation gives CASRKLRVTNEKLFF.

The table lists this clone with a few counts. The CDR3 DNA reads TGTGCCTGGAGTGTACTTATCGGAGCCCTCCACTTT. It encodes CAWSVLIGALHF. This chain uses TRBV30 with TRBJ1-6; the D is unclear. The CDR3 has 12 amino acids. CDR1 and CDR2 (germline): GTSNPN, SVGIG (reference sequence). The ends were cut back, 0 bases at V and 14 bases at J, with 11 bases in the middle.

This clone was seen many times. This chain links TRBV6-7 with TRBJ2-7, with D tentatively TRBD1 (5 bases). TRBV6-7 is an open reading frame, and its role is uncertain. V dropped 4 bases and J dropped 2 bases, with 15 bases sitting between them. CDR3 size: 15 residues. The CDR3 region is CASSSNDSRAYEQYF. For the CDR3, the DNA is TGTGCCAGCAGTTCAAACGACAGTAGAGCCTACGAGCAGTACTTC.

At least ten counts were recorded for this clone. The chain combines TRBV4-3 with TRBJ2-3, with a tentative D call TRBD1 (6 bases). The CDR3 has 15 residues. In germline, CDR1 is LGHNA, CDR2 YSLEER. V was shortened by 2 bases and J by 5 bases, with 14 bases between the two germline ends. Written as DNA, the CDR3 is TGCGCCAGCAGCCAACAGTCAGGGGCCCTAGATACGCAGTATTTT. It is translated as CASSQQSGALDTQYF.

In its sample, this clone was seen many times. The chain couples TRBV6-5 to TRBJ2-1; 11 nucleotides align to TRBD1. J was trimmed by 7 bases and V by 7 bases; bases with no gene match: 9. This CDR3 spans 15 amino acids. CDR1 and CDR2 (germline): MNHEY, SVGAGI. The CDR3 bases are TGTGCCAGCACCAGAGGACAGGGGGCAAATAATGAGCAGTTCTTC. Translation gives CASTRGQGANNEQFF.

This clone came up many times. The V call is TRBV6-1, the J call TRBJ1-1; TRBD1 aligns across 10 bases. The V gene's germline CDR1 is MNHNS and CDR2 SASEGT. J gave up 5 bases and V 5 bases, and 5 bases lay outside the gene matches. The CDR3 extends over 14 amino acids. This CDR3 reads CASSLDRGETEAFF. CDR3 coding DNA: TGTGCCAGCAGTCTGGACAGGGGGGAGACTGAAGCTTTCTTT.

This clone has a count of ten or more. The chain carries TRBV13 and TRBJ2-3, with 7 bases that match TRBD2. V dropped 5 bases and J dropped 2; count of bases not matched to a gene: 13. The CDR3 totals 17 residues. CDR1 and CDR2 from the germline V gene are PRHDT and FYEKMQ (reference sequence). The CDR3 loop is CASSPTPIAGITDTQYF. The CDR3 nucleotides are TGTGCCAGCAGCCCAACCCCTATAGCGGGTATCACAGATACGCAGTATTTT.

This clone has ten or more counts. The chain uses TRBV30 and TRBJ2-7; 9 nucleotides align to TRBD1. The V gene's germline CDR1 is GTSNPN and CDR2 SVGIG (reference sequence). The length of the CDR3 is 14 residues. With 1 base clipped from V and 5 bases from J, the junction kept 6 bases outside the gene matches. CDR3 sequence reads: CAWSAGQGNHEQYF. The CDR3 nucleotides are TGTGCCTGGAGTGCGGGACAGGGTAACCACGAGCAGTACTTC.

V gene TRBV23-1 combines with J gene TRBJ2-7; D unresolved. TRBV23-1 is filed as an ORF, its function uncertain. Trimming removed 3 bases at V and 0 bases at J, with 18 bases between. CDR3 size: 17 residues. The CDR3 DNA reads as TGCGCCAGCAGTCAGACCTCTCAGGCAGATTACTCCTACGAGCAGTACTTC. Its translation is CASSQTSQADYSYEQYF.

This clone was found many times. The CDR3 DNA is TGTGCCACCCAAGAAGGGGATCAGCCCCAGCATTTT. This translates into CATQEGDQPQHF. The rearrangement links TRBV18 to TRBJ1-5, with TRBD1 as a possible D gene (5 bases). The CDR3 loop spans 12 amino acids. The germline V gene encodes CDR1 KGHSH and CDR2 LQKENI. Trimming cost V 10 bases and J 5 bases, with 12 bases left between them.

In its sample, this clone was seen many times. V gene TRBV6-4 combines with J gene TRBJ2-1; TRBD2 aligns across 10 bases. The germline V gene encodes CDR1 MRHNA and CDR2 SNTAGT. The CDR3 runs 13 residues. Unmatched junction bases numbered 6, after V lost 10 bases and J lost 6 bases. CDR3 region: CATSSGGFNEQFF. CDR3 DNA sequence: TGTGCCACCTCTAGCGGGGGTTTCAATGAGCAGTTCTTC.

This clone was picked up many times. This chain uses TRBV6-1 with TRBJ2-5, with D tentatively TRBD2 (6 bases). The V end was cut by 6 bases, the J end by 5 bases, with 16 bases between. Germline CDR1 is MNHNS and CDR2 is SASEGT. The CDR3 runs 14 residues. The CDR3 region has the DNA TGTGCCAGCAGCGCGGGATCCTCTCTGGAGACCCAGTACTTC. Protein: CASSAGSSLETQYF.

This clone was detected ten times or more. This rearrangement joins TRBV9 to TRBJ1-4, with 9 nucleotides matching TRBD1. CDR3 length: 15 residues. Germline lookup yields CDR1 SGDLS and CDR2 YYNGEE. The J segment lost 8 bases and the V segment lost 4 bases, leaving 9 bases of the junction unmatched. CDR3 sequence: CASSLGQGNGEKLFF. CDR3 nucleotide sequence: TGTGCCAGCAGCCTCGGACAGGGGAATGGGGAAAAACTGTTTTTT.

This clone was picked up many times. CDR3 in amino acids: CASSLVGGRAADTQYF. As DNA, the CDR3 is TGTGCCAGCAGCTTAGTAGGCGGGAGGGCCGCAGATACGCAGTATTTT. This chain joins TRBV7-2 and TRBJ2-3; the match to TRBD2 covers 9 bases. This CDR3 is built from 16 residues. Germline CDR1 and CDR2: SGHTA and FQGNSA. After removal of 1 base from V and 4 bases from J, the junction contained 6 bases not matched to a gene.

This clone has ten or more counts. The chain recombines TRBV13 with TRBJ2-7; 7 bases map to TRBD2. CDR3 length: 19 amino acids. The junction had 14 bases not matched to a gene; V was cut back by 0 bases and J by 0 bases. Germline loops: CDR1 PRHDT, CDR2 FYEKMQ (reference sequence). CDR3 loop: CASSLGGFSSSGISYEQYF. The CDR3 bases are TGTGCCAGCAGCTTAGGCGGGTTTTCGTCTAGCGGAATCTCCTACGAGCAGTACTTC.

This clone was detected many times. The chain has TRBV5-1 and TRBJ2-5; 9 bases fit TRBD1. CDR3 length equals 13 residues. The V and J ends lost 8 bases and 2 bases, in that order; junction bases with no gene match: 4. Per germline, CDR1 SGHRS and CDR2 YFSETQ. Written as DNA, the CDR3 is TGCGCCAGTGAAGGACAGGGGCAAGAGACCCAGTACTTC. Protein sequence: CASEGQGQETQYF.